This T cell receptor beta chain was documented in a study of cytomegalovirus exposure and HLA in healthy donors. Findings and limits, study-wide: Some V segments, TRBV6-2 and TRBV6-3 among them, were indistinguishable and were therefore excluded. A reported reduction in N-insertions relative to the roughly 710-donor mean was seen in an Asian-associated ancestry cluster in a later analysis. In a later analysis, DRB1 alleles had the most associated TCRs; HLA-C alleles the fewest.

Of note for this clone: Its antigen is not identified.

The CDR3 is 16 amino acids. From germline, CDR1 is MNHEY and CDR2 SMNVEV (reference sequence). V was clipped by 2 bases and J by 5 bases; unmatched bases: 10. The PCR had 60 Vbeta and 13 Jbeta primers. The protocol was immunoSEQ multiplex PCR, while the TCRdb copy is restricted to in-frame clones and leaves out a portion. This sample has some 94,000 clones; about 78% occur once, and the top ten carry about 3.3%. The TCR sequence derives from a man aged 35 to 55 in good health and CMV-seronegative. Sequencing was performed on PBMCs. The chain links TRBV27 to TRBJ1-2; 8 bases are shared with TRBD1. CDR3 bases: TGTGCCAGCAGTTTAGTGGCAGGGGGCGCAAGGTATGGCTACACCTTC. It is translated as CASSLVAGGARYGYTF.